The present entry profiles one T cell receptor beta chain with its context. Its target is not known. The sample originates from a study of Graves' ophthalmopathy and Graves' hyperthyroidism. CDR3 length: 15 residues. V lost 1 base, J lost 0 bases, and 9 bases lay in between. Per germline, CDR1 SNHLY and CDR2 FYNNEI. Certain patients, namely those with other autoimmune diseases, uncontrolled infections, pregnancy or lactation, were excluded. Whole-study results and caveats: In separating ophthalmopathy from stable hyperthyroidism, a 13-signature model achieved about 90% sensitivity and around 80% specificity. The blood repertoire also included most expanded thyroid clonotypes above 0.001 frequency.

Scientists amplified the TCR beta CDR3 regions from RNA transcripts. Investigators did first-round RT-PCR with HTBI primers, then second-round multiplex PCR. One entry per CDR3 protein results from TCRdb running MiXCR on the multiplex PCR reads. Of fewer than 650,000 distinct CDR3 sequences listed, 22% were seen once; the top ten hold roughly 6.9%. The TCR originated in a woman aged 18-35 years with stable Graves' hyperthyroidism. Some clones in this sample may be carry-over from other donors' samples. The sequenced sample consisted of peripheral blood. The J gene is TRBJ1-2, the V gene TRBV2; D might be TRBD1 (6 bases). The CDR3 DNA follows: TGTGCCAGCAGTGAAGAGGGGGGGGCTAACTATGGCTACACCTTC. Translating it yields CASSEEGGANYGYTF.